A selection of T cell receptor beta chains follows, all from one sample in a study of T cells in Graves' hyperthyroidism and ophthalmopathy. TCRdb reprocessed the multiplex PCR reads with MiXCR, giving one entry per CDR3 protein. The sample lists 650,000 to 850,000 distinct CDR3 sequences, 15% to 20% occurring once. The sample taken for sequencing was blood. These receptors came from a woman aged 45 to 65 with Graves' hyperthyroidism that later progressed to Graves' ophthalmopathy. The CDR3 runs from the conserved cysteine through the conserved F or W. A D gene is named only where the DNA matches it firmly. For some rows the clone size is stated as once, few or many, or as a class when expanded; others skip it.

many	TRBD1	TRBJ1-1	14	TRBV12-5	TGTGCTAGTGGTTCCGGGACAGGGGACGGTGAAGCTTTCTTT	CASGSGTGDGEAFF
once	NA	TRBJ1-1	16	TRBV27	TGTGCCAGCAGTTTATCTTGGGGGGCGGTCGGAACTGAAGCTTTCTTT	CASSLSWGAVGTEAFF
many	NA	TRBJ2-1	13	TRBV11-3	TGTGCCAGCAGCTTAGAACTTCACAATGAGCAGTTCTTC	CASSLELHNEQFF
many	NA	TRBJ1-2	14	TRBV20-1	TGCAGTGCGTTACCGAGACTGAGGGGCGATGGCTACACCTTC	CSALPRLRGDGYTF
many	TRBD2	TRBJ2-3	16	TRBV12-3/TRBV12-4	TGTGCCAGCAGTTTATCGATAGCGGGGAACACAGATACGCAGTATTTT	CASSLSIAGNTDTQYF
many	NA	TRBJ2-3	16	TRBV3-1	TGTGCCAGCAGCCTTCAGATGGGGGCCCGCACAGATACGCAGTATTTT	CASSLQMGARTDTQYF
NA	TRBD2	TRBJ2-1	15	TRBV4-2	TGTGCCAGCAGCCAAGAACTAGCGGGGTTCTATGAGCAGTTCTTC	CASSQELAGFYEQFF
NA	NA	TRBJ2-3	15	TRBV19	TGTGCCAGTATTATAGGCGGACCCCAGACAGATACGCAGTATTTT	CASIIGGPQTDTQYF
many	NA	TRBJ1-1	14	TRBV11-2	TGTGCCAGCAGCCGGGACTTTGGGAACACTGAAGCTTTCTTT	CASSRDFGNTEAFF
many	NA	TRBJ1-1	12	TRBV5-1	TGCGCCAGCAGCTTAACCCCAGGGGAAGCTTTCTTT	CASSLTPGEAFF
many	TRBD1	TRBJ1-5	14	TRBV7-9	TGTGCCAGCAGCCAGGGACAGGGGGCTCAGCCCCAGCATTTT	CASSQGQGAQPQHF
NA	NA	TRBJ1-2	10	TRBV12-3/TRBV12-4	TGTGCGACCAGCCGAGGCGGCTACACCTTC	CATSRGGYTF
NA	NA	TRBJ2-2	15	TRBV5-6	TGTGCCAGCAGCTTGGATCCACAGGGTTACGGGGAGCTGTTTTTT	CASSLDPQGYGELFF
NA	TRBD2	TRBJ2-3	19	TRBV3-1	TGTGCCAGCAGCTCGACCGGGACTAGCGGGGGGGGCCTCGCAGATACGCAGTATTTT	CASSSTGTSGGGLADTQYF
NA	NA	TRBJ1-5	15	TRBV6-1	TGTGCCAGCAGTGAAGTGAGGACTGGCAATCAGCCCCAGCATTTT	CASSEVRTGNQPQHF
NA	NA	TRBJ2-5	14	TRBV19	TGTGCCAGTAGTGCCTCGCCCTGGGCAGAGACCCAGTACTTC	CASSASPWAETQYF
NA	NA	TRBJ1-2	12	TRBV10-1	TGCGCCAGCAGTGACGGCACGGGTGGCTACACCTTC	CASSDGTGGYTF
many	NA	TRBJ1-2	13	TRBV5-1	TGCGCCAGCAGCTACGGGATGCGGTATGGCTACACCTTC	CASSYGMRYGYTF
NA	NA	TRBJ1-1	15	TRBV9	TGTGCCAGCAGCGTATCTAAGACAGGGAACACTGAAGCTTTCTTT	CASSVSKTGNTEAFF
many	TRBD1	TRBJ1-1	14	TRBV11-1	TGTGCCAGCAGCTTACAGGGGGCCAGGACTGAAGCTTTCTTT	CASSLQGARTEAFF
few	NA	TRBJ1-4	14	TRBV9	TGTGCCAGCAGCGTAGGAGGGTCTAATGAAAAACTGTTTTTT	CASSVGGSNEKLFF
many	NA	TRBJ1-2	14	TRBV11-2	TGTGCCAGCACTCTGGACGGACCGGACTATGGCTACACCTTC	CASTLDGPDYGYTF
NA	NA	TRBJ1-5	13	TRBV6-1	TGTGCCGGGAGACAGGATAGCAATCAGCCCCAGCATTTT	CAGRQDSNQPQHF
many	TRBD1	TRBJ1-6	15	TRBV3-1	TGTGCCAGCAGCCAAGAAGGGACAGCAGATTCACCCCTCCACTTT	CASSQEGTADSPLHF
NA	NA	TRBJ2-3	14	TRBV19	TGTGCCAGTGCACAGGGTAAGGGCACAGATACGCAGTATTTT	CASAQGKGTDTQYF
few	NA	TRBJ1-2	14	TRBV27	TGTGCCAGCGGGGCTCGGAACAGGACCTATGGCTACACCTTC	CASGARNRTYGYTF
once	NA	TRBJ2-5	15	TRBV19	TGTGCCAGTAGTATCCCGGGACATGGCCAAGAGACCCAGTACTTC	CASSIPGHGQETQYF
many	TRBD1	TRBJ1-1	14	TRBV19	TGTGCCAGCCGAGACAGGGAAAGGAGAACTGAAGCTTTCTTT	CASRDRERRTEAFF
many	NA	TRBJ1-3	16	TRBV12-3/TRBV12-4	TGTGCCAGCAGTTGGGTACTAATGAGGTCTGGAAACACCATATATTTT	CASSWVLMRSGNTIYF
few	NA	TRBJ1-2	12	TRBV24-1	TGTGCCACCAGCCAGGGAGTCTATGGCTACACCTTC	CATSQGVYGYTF
many	TRBD2	TRBJ2-1	18	TRBV2	TGTGCCAGCAGTGAACAGGGATATAGCGGGCGTGGGTACAATGAGCAGTTCTTC	CASSEQGYSGRGYNEQFF
NA	NA	TRBJ1-5	16	TRBV10-3	TGTGCCATCAGTGAGACGGGGGCGCAGCGCTTTCAGCCCCAGCATTTT	CAISETGAQRFQPQHF
NA	TRBD1	TRBJ1-2	14	TRBV7-9	TGTGCCAGCGTGACCAGGGACAGCAACTATGGCTACACCTTC	CASVTRDSNYGYTF
NA	NA	TRBJ2-7	15	TRBV4-1	TGCGCCAGCAGCCGGGGGCCCGACAGCAACTACGAGCAGTACTTC	CASSRGPDSNYEQYF
NA	NA	TRBJ1-6	17	TRBV4-1	TGCGCCAGCAGCCAAGAGGGGCAAAACTCCTATAATTCACCCCTCCACTTT	CASSQEGQNSYNSPLHF
few	NA	TRBJ1-4	16	TRBV19	TGTGCCAGTAGTCACTTAGTAACCGGCGAAAGGGAAAAACTGTTTTTT	CASSHLVTGEREKLFF
many	NA	TRBJ1-1	12	TRBV20-1	TGCAGTGTTCTCAGGGAGAACACTGAAGCTTTCTTT	CSVLRENTEAFF
NA	NA	TRBJ1-4	14	TRBV27	TGTGCCAGCACCTCCGGGCCTATAGGGGGAAAACTGTTTTTT	CASTSGPIGGKLFF
NA	NA	TRBJ1-4	14	TRBV20-1	TGCAGTGCCACCCCTCTCGAAGGAGGTGAAAAACTGTTTTTT	CSATPLEGGEKLFF
NA	TRBD1	TRBJ1-4	15	TRBV5-1	TGCGCCAGCAGCCCGCCGACAGGGGGAAGAGAAAAACTGTTTTTT	CASSPPTGGREKLFF
few	NA	TRBJ2-7	12	TRBV29-1	TGCAGCACACGGGTTAGCTCCTACGAGCAGTACTTC	CSTRVSSYEQYF
few	TRBD1	TRBJ1-4	14	TRBV7-9	TGTGCCAGCAGCGGAGAAACAGGGGCGGAAAAACTGTTTTTT	CASSGETGAEKLFF
NA	NA	TRBJ2-6	17	TRBV7-8	TGTGCCAGCAGCTCGCCGTTTCGGACAAGTGGGGCCAACGTCCTGACTTTC	CASSSPFRTSGANVLTF
NA	NA	TRBJ1-2	13	TRBV6-1	TGTGCCTCCTTAGGTAGGGGTTCCTATGGCTACACCTTC	CASLGRGSYGYTF
NA	TRBD1	TRBJ1-1	16	TRBV7-9	TGTGCCAGCAGCTCCCGGACAGGGGATTGGAACACTGAAGCTTTCTTT	CASSSRTGDWNTEAFF
many	TRBD1	TRBJ2-1	15	TRBV20-1	TGCAGTGCTAGGGGACAGGAAGGTACCGACAATGAGCAGTTCTTC	CSARGQEGTDNEQFF
NA	NA	TRBJ1-3	16	TRBV11-1	TGTGCCAGCAGCTTAGCTCAAACACCCACTGGAAACACCATATATTTT	CASSLAQTPTGNTIYF